Listed below are T cell receptor beta chains from one sample, sequenced in a study of shared clonotypes between healthy human individuals. Clones were sequenced by immunoSEQ multiplex PCR, and TCRdb holds only the in-frame ones, with some missing. This sample yields around 2,000,000 clones, of which 85% to 95% are seen a single time; 1% to 1.5% belongs to the top ten. Specimen: naive CD8+ T cells sorted from blood. The source of these receptors is a young man in good health. Both conserved end residues are trimmed from each CDR3. The order of the fields is V gene, J gene, D gene, clone size, CDR3 protein. The D gene is left open where the match is weak. Where a row states a size, it is once, few, many or the class of an expanded clone; other rows omit it.

>TRBV4-1|TRBJ2-2|TRBD2|once
ASSSGGAFPGELF
>TRBV15|TRBJ1-2|.|.
ATSTSGTPLYGYT
>TRBV4-1|TRBJ2-7|.|.
ASSQDPPLGTVPYEQY
>TRBV9|TRBJ2-3|.|.
ASSVLLQDTQY
>TRBV6-5|TRBJ1-2|.|.
ASTADFHGYT
>TRBV2|TRBJ1-4|.|.
ASSKETNEKLF
>TRBV5-4|TRBJ2-3|TRBD2|.
ASIFRGAGGTDTQY
>TRBV9|TRBJ1-2|.|.
ASSGSGHCT
>TRBV28|TRBJ2-1|TRBD1|.
ASRGQGAYNEQF
>TRBV2|TRBJ2-7|.|.
ASSERITYEQY
>TRBV4-1|TRBJ1-3|.|.
ASSLGLISGNTIY
>TRBV4-1|TRBJ2-5|.|.
ASSQDLGINQETQY
>TRBV27|TRBJ2-3|TRBD2|.
ASSQQTSVIPQY
>TRBV13|TRBJ2-1|.|.
ASSGGPNEQF
>TRBV9|TRBJ2-2|.|.
ASSSSGTGELF